The sequence of this T cell receptor beta chain was determined in a study of cytomegalovirus exposure and HLA in healthy donors. Regarding the study as a whole: A later analysis reportedly found that, within productive TCRs, an Asian-associated ancestry cluster had fewer N-insertions than the mean observed across the approximately 700 donors. Most TCRs appeared rarely, but some public TCRs recurred in many donors.

Of note for this clone: Its cognate antigen is unknown.

Trimming cost V 5 bases and J 3 bases; bases outside gene matches: 15. The CDR3 is 18 amino acids. Germline V gene sequence: CDR1 SGHAT, CDR2 FQNNGV. PCR employed 60 Vbeta and 13 Jbeta primers. Profiled with immunoSEQ multiplex PCR; TCRdb holds only in-frame clones, not every one. The sample shows more than 100,000 clones, around 60% of them seen only once. The origin of this receptor is a woman aged 50 to 60 in good health and CMV-seronegative. The specimen sequenced was PBMCs. The gene calls are TRBV11-2 and TRBJ2-2; 7 nucleotides match TRBD1. In nucleotides, the CDR3 is TGTGCCAGCAGCCGTGGACAGGCCTTCGAGACGGACACCGGGGAGCTGTTTTTT. Translating gives CASSRGQAFETDTGELFF.